Here is one T cell receptor (beta chain) with its context. Its antigen is not known. The sample is drawn from a study of T cells in Graves' hyperthyroidism and ophthalmopathy. Study-wide results and caveats: Also found in blood were most expanded thyroid clonotypes above 0.001. Stable hyperthyroidism and ophthalmopathy were separated using 13 V-J signatures.

In patients aged 18 to 65, hyperthyroidism was newly diagnosed, with duration under 2 months. Diagnosing involved the use of clinical symptoms, serum thyroxine and TRAb, thyroid ultrasound and orbital computed tomography. The investigators amplified TCR beta CDR3 regions from RNA transcripts. Primed by the HTBI set, a first-round RT-PCR was run on the TCR CDR3. TCRdb analysed the multiplex PCR reads with MiXCR anew, one entry per CDR3 protein. The sample shows approximately 720,000 distinct CDR3 sequences, roughly a sixth of them seen only once. CDR3 length: 16 amino acids. Germline-derived CDR1 and CDR2 are MNHNS and SASEGT. V was clipped by 4 bases and J by 4 bases; unmatched bases: 10.

The sequenced sample consisted of blood. The sequence was obtained from a woman aged 45 to 65 with Graves' hyperthyroidism that later progressed to Graves' ophthalmopathy. This sequence joins TRBV6-1 and TRBJ2-3, with 8 bases matching TRBD2. This chain's CDR3 is CASSVTSGLGPDTQYF. CDR3 coding DNA: TGTGCCAGCAGTGTAACTAGCGGCTTAGGGCCAGATACGCAGTATTTT.